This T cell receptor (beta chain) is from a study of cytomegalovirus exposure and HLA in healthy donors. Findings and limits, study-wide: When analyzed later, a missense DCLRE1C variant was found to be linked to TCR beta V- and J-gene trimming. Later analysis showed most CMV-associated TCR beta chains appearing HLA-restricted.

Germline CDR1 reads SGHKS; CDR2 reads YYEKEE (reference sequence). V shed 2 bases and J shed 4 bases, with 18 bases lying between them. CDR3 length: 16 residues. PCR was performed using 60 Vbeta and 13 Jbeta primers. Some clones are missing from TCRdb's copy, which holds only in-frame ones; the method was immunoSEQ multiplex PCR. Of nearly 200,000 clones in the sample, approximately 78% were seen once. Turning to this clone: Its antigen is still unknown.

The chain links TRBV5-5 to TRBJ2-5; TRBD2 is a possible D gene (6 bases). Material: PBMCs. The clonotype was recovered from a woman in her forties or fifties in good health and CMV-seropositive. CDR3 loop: CASSFGSGTGPETQYF. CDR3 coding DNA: TGTGCCAGCAGCTTCGGCTCCGGGACTGGCCCAGAGACCCAGTACTTC.